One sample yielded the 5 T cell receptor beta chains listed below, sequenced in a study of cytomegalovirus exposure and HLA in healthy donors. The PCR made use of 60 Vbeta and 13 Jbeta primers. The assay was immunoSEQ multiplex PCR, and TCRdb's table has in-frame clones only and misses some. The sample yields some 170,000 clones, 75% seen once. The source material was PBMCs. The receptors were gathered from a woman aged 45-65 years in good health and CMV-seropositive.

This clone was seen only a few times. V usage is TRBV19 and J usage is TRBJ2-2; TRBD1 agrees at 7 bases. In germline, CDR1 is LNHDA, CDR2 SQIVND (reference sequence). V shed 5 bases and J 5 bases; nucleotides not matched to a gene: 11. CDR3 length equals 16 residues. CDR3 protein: CASSFSYLQGTGELFF. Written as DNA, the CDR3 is TGTGCCAGTAGTTTCTCATACTTACAGGGGACCGGGGAGCTGTTTTTT.

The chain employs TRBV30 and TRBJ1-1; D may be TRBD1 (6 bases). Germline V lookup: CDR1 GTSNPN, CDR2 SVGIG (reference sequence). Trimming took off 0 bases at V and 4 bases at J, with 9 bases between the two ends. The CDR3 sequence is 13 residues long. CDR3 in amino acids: CAWSVIGGTEAFF. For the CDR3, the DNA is TGTGCCTGGAGTGTTATAGGGGGCACTGAAGCTTTCTTT.

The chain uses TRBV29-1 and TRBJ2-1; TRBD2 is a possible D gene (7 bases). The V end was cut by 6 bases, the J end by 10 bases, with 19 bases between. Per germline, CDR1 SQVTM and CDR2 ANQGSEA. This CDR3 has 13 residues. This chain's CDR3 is CSVQVRGAGEQFF. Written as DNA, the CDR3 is TGCAGCGTCCAAGTTCGGGGGGCGGGAGAGCAGTTCTTC.

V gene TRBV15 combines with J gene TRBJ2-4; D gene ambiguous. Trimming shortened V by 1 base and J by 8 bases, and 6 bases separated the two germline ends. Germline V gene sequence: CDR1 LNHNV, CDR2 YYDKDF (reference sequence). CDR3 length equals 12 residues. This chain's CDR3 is CATSRGGDIQYF. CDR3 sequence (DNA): TGTGCCACCAGCAGAGGTGGAGACATTCAGTACTTC.

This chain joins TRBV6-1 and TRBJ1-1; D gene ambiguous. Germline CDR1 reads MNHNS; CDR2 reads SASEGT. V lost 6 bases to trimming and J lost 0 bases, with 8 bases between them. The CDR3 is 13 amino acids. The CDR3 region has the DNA TGTGCCAGCAGATTCTTTATGAACACTGAAGCTTTCTTT. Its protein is CASRFFMNTEAFF.